Detailed here is one TCR beta chain. No antigen is known for it. V gave up 6 bases and J gave up 0 bases; unmatched junction bases: 1. The germline CDR1 and CDR2 sequences are MNHNY and SVGAGI (reference sequence). CDR3 size: 15 residues. The data derive from a study of shared clonotypes between healthy human individuals. General study results and limits: Researchers found naive subsets generally carried larger estimated richness than memory subsets.

Sorted subsets were amplified in replicate PCRs using 200 ng DNA, around 30,000 T cell genomes. Profiled with immunoSEQ multiplex PCR; TCRdb holds only in-frame clones, not every one. The table lists approximately 340,000 clones, around four fifths of them singletons. The TCR originated in a man aged 25 to 45 in good health. The sequenced sample consisted of memory CD4+ T cells sorted from blood. Subset of the sample: CD45RA-negative fraction. The chain employs TRBV6-6 and TRBJ2-1; 11 bases align to TRBD2. The CDR3 here is CASRGLADSYNEQFF. In nucleotides, the CDR3 is TGTGCCAGCAGGGGACTAGCGGACTCCTACAATGAGCAGTTCTTC.